These T cell receptor beta chains were read from a single sample in a study of cytomegalovirus exposure and HLA in healthy donors. The repertoire was sequenced with immunoSEQ multiplex PCR; TCRdb's copy has only in-frame clones and lacks some. The profile shows some 30,000 clones, around 83% of them singletons. The material sequenced was PBMCs. The receptors shown here come from a woman aged 18 to 35 in good health and CMV-seronegative. Both conserved end residues are part of each CDR3. The order of the fields is clone size, V gene, J gene, D gene, CDR3 DNA, CDR3 protein. D genes are given only for firm matches. Size values are once, few and many counts, or a class for expanded clones, and some rows have none.

abundance: NA; v_gene: TRBV30; j_gene: TRBJ2-1; d_gene: TRBD2; CDR3nt: TGTGCCTGGAGTGTAAGGGCAGGGAGGGTGGGTGAGCAGTTCTTC; CDR3aa: CAWSVRAGRVGEQFF
abundance: NA; v_gene: TRBV4-1; j_gene: TRBJ1-6; d_gene: TRBD1; CDR3nt: TGCGCCAGCAGCTATCTGACAGGGGCGAATTCACCCCTCCACTTT; CDR3aa: CASSYLTGANSPLHF
abundance: NA; v_gene: TRBV5-6; j_gene: TRBJ1-2; d_gene: NA; CDR3nt: TGTGCCACCGGAAGGACATCCACTAACTATGGCTACACCTTC; CDR3aa: CATGRTSTNYGYTF
abundance: NA; v_gene: TRBV7-9; j_gene: TRBJ2-7; d_gene: NA; CDR3nt: TGTGCCAGCAGCTCACTGGTCCAGGCCGGTATCCTCGAGCAGTACTTC; CDR3aa: CASSSLVQAGILEQYF
abundance: NA; v_gene: TRBV19; j_gene: TRBJ1-1; d_gene: NA; CDR3nt: TGTGCCAGTAGTAGGGGCGGGAACACTGAAGCTTTCTTT; CDR3aa: CASSRGGNTEAFF
abundance: NA; v_gene: TRBV7-2; j_gene: TRBJ2-5; d_gene: NA; CDR3nt: TGTGCCAGCAGCTTAATTAGAGCTGAAGAGACCCAGTACTTC; CDR3aa: CASSLIRAEETQYF
abundance: NA; v_gene: TRBV6-6; j_gene: TRBJ1-1; d_gene: TRBD1; CDR3nt: TGTGCCAGCACCCCACAGGGGGGGAACACTGAAGCTTTCTTT; CDR3aa: CASTPQGGNTEAFF
abundance: once; v_gene: TRBV18; j_gene: TRBJ1-4; d_gene: NA; CDR3nt: TGTGCCAGCTCACCTAGTGGAGGCGAAAAACTGTTTTTT; CDR3aa: CASSPSGGEKLFF
abundance: NA; v_gene: TRBV7-3; j_gene: TRBJ2-6; d_gene: NA; CDR3nt: TGTGCCAGCAGCTTAGGATGGTTTCAGGGCCTGACTTTC; CDR3aa: CASSLGWFQGLTF
abundance: NA; v_gene: TRBV6-5; j_gene: TRBJ1-1; d_gene: NA; CDR3nt: TGTGCCAGCAGTTACTCTAGGGTCGCGGGCGACACTGAAGCTTTCTTT; CDR3aa: CASSYSRVAGDTEAFF
abundance: once; v_gene: TRBV7-2; j_gene: TRBJ1-1; d_gene: TRBD1; CDR3nt: TGTGCCAGCAGACCGGGACAGGCGAACACTGAAGCTTTCTTT; CDR3aa: CASRPGQANTEAFF
abundance: NA; v_gene: TRBV12-2; j_gene: TRBJ2-7; d_gene: NA; CDR3nt: TGTGCACCAAACGGAGGGGCAACCTACGAGCAGTACTTC; CDR3aa: CAPNGGATYEQYF
abundance: NA; v_gene: TRBV6-4; j_gene: TRBJ2-3; d_gene: NA; CDR3nt: TGTGCCAGCAGTGAGGGCGGGGAAACAGATACGCAGTATTTT; CDR3aa: CASSEGGETDTQYF
abundance: NA; v_gene: TRBV27; j_gene: TRBJ2-7; d_gene: NA; CDR3nt: TGTGCCAGCAGTTTGCAGACAGGACCCTACGAGCAGTACTTC; CDR3aa: CASSLQTGPYEQYF
abundance: NA; v_gene: TRBV14; j_gene: TRBJ1-1; d_gene: NA; CDR3nt: TGTGCCAGCAGCCCAATTTTAGTGGAGACTGAAGCTTTCTTT; CDR3aa: CASSPILVETEAFF
abundance: few; v_gene: TRBV4-3; j_gene: TRBJ1-4; d_gene: NA; CDR3nt: TGCGCCAGCCGCAAGGAGGACAGAGCTAATGAAAAACTGTTTTTT; CDR3aa: CASRKEDRANEKLFF
abundance: once; v_gene: TRBV7-8; j_gene: TRBJ2-5; d_gene: TRBD2; CDR3nt: TGTGCCAGCAGCTTAGAGGGACTAGTCGTGCAAGAGACCCAGTACTTC; CDR3aa: CASSLEGLVVQETQYF
abundance: few; v_gene: TRBV5-1; j_gene: TRBJ2-1; d_gene: NA; CDR3nt: TGCGCCAGCAGCTTGGAGCCCGGCAATGAGCAGTTCTTC; CDR3aa: CASSLEPGNEQFF
abundance: once; v_gene: TRBV25-1; j_gene: TRBJ2-7; d_gene: TRBD2; CDR3nt: TGTGCCAGCAGTGAAAAGGGGGGACTAGCGGGAACCTACGAGCAGTACTTC; CDR3aa: CASSEKGGLAGTYEQYF
abundance: NA; v_gene: TRBV7-2; j_gene: TRBJ2-3; d_gene: NA; CDR3nt: TGTGCCAGCAGCGTAATCACAGATGCGCAGTATTTT; CDR3aa: CASSVITDAQYF
abundance: NA; v_gene: TRBV7-2; j_gene: TRBJ2-3; d_gene: NA; CDR3nt: TGTGCCAGCAGCCAACCCTTTAGCGGCAGCACAGATACGCAGTATTTT; CDR3aa: CASSQPFSGSTDTQYF
abundance: NA; v_gene: TRBV28; j_gene: TRBJ2-2; d_gene: NA; CDR3nt: TGTGCCAGCAACCCCGACCCCCGGCAGGGGGGTCCCGGGGAGCTGTTTTTT; CDR3aa: CASNPDPRQGGPGELFF
abundance: NA; v_gene: TRBV5-1; j_gene: TRBJ2-3; d_gene: NA; CDR3nt: TGCGCCAGCAGCTTTACTAGTCCCCCAGATACGCAGTATTTT; CDR3aa: CASSFTSPPDTQYF
abundance: NA; v_gene: TRBV28; j_gene: TRBJ1-5; d_gene: NA; CDR3nt: TGTGCCAGCAGCTCCGGACACTATAGCAATCAGCCCCAGCATTTT; CDR3aa: CASSSGHYSNQPQHF
abundance: NA; v_gene: TRBV11-2; j_gene: TRBJ2-6; d_gene: NA; CDR3nt: TGTGCCAGCAGCCCCAGACAGGCTGGGGCCAACGTCCTGACTTTC; CDR3aa: CASSPRQAGANVLTF
abundance: NA; v_gene: TRBV7-2; j_gene: TRBJ2-1; d_gene: NA; CDR3nt: TGTGCCAGCAGCACAGGGGGCGGGAGGTACAATGAGCAGTTCTTC; CDR3aa: CASSTGGGRYNEQFF
abundance: once; v_gene: TRBV20-1; j_gene: TRBJ2-1; d_gene: NA; CDR3nt: TGCAGTACTAGGAATTACGGGGAGCAGTTCTTC; CDR3aa: CSTRNYGEQFF
abundance: NA; v_gene: TRBV5-5; j_gene: TRBJ2-2; d_gene: TRBD1; CDR3nt: TGTGCCAGCAGCCCTGGGACAGGTCGCGGGACCGGGGAGCTGTTTTTT; CDR3aa: CASSPGTGRGTGELFF
abundance: NA; v_gene: TRBV5-4; j_gene: TRBJ2-2; d_gene: TRBD2; CDR3nt: TGTGCCAGCAGCATTACTAGCGGGAGGGCCTCCGGGGAGCTGTTTTTT; CDR3aa: CASSITSGRASGELFF
abundance: NA; v_gene: TRBV28; j_gene: TRBJ2-4; d_gene: NA; CDR3nt: TGTGCCAGCAATGAAGCAGGGTCGAAGAACATTCAGTACTTC; CDR3aa: CASNEAGSKNIQYF
abundance: NA; v_gene: TRBV6-1; j_gene: TRBJ2-7; d_gene: TRBD2; CDR3nt: TGTGCCAGCAGGGAAGCGGTCGGGGGGGCCGATGAGCGGTACTTC; CDR3aa: CASREAVGGADERYF
abundance: NA; v_gene: TRBV15; j_gene: TRBJ2-3; d_gene: TRBD2; CDR3nt: TGTGCCACCAGCAGTGCTTTGATGGGACTAGCGGGAGATACGCAGTATTTT; CDR3aa: CATSSALMGLAGDTQYF
abundance: NA; v_gene: TRBV4-1; j_gene: TRBJ1-5; d_gene: TRBD1; CDR3nt: TGCGCCAGCAGCCACGGGACAGGGGGACTTAGCAATCAGCCCCAGAATTTT; CDR3aa: CASSHGTGGLSNQPQNF
abundance: few; v_gene: TRBV28; j_gene: TRBJ1-2; d_gene: NA; CDR3nt: TGTGCCACCGACAGGCCCGCCGATGGCTACACCTTC; CDR3aa: CATDRPADGYTF
abundance: NA; v_gene: TRBV5-1; j_gene: TRBJ2-3; d_gene: TRBD2; CDR3nt: TGCGCCAGCAGCTTGACTAGCGGGGGCCCCGGGGGTACGCAGTATTTT; CDR3aa: CASSLTSGGPGGTQYF
abundance: NA; v_gene: TRBV6-4; j_gene: TRBJ2-1; d_gene: NA; CDR3nt: TGTGCCAGCAGTCCGGACGACAGAAATGAGCAGTTCTTC; CDR3aa: CASSPDDRNEQFF
abundance: NA; v_gene: TRBV28; j_gene: TRBJ2-1; d_gene: TRBD2; CDR3nt: TGTGCAGTGTGGGGGACTAGCAGCAATGAGCAGTTCTTC; CDR3aa: CAVWGTSSNEQFF
abundance: NA; v_gene: TRBV7-9; j_gene: TRBJ2-5; d_gene: NA; CDR3nt: TGTGCCAGCAGCCAACCGGACAGCCCCGGCCAAGAGACCCAGTACTTC; CDR3aa: CASSQPDSPGQETQYF
abundance: once; v_gene: TRBV18; j_gene: TRBJ2-7; d_gene: TRBD1; CDR3nt: TGTGCCAGCTCACCTCTGGGCCAGGGGGCCCACGAGCAGTACTTC; CDR3aa: CASSPLGQGAHEQYF
abundance: NA; v_gene: TRBV28; j_gene: TRBJ2-7; d_gene: TRBD2; CDR3nt: TGTGCCAGCAGTCCCCTGGGACTAGCGGGGGGGAACGAGCAGTACTTC; CDR3aa: CASSPLGLAGGNEQYF
abundance: once; v_gene: TRBV6-1; j_gene: TRBJ1-2; d_gene: NA; CDR3nt: TGTGCCAGCAGTGATGGGGGGGCCCTTAACTATGGCTACACCTTC; CDR3aa: CASSDGGALNYGYTF
abundance: NA; v_gene: TRBV27; j_gene: TRBJ2-5; d_gene: NA; CDR3nt: TGTGCCAGCAGCAAAGCGAGCCACCAAGAGACCCAGTACTTC; CDR3aa: CASSKASHQETQYF
abundance: NA; v_gene: TRBV9; j_gene: TRBJ1-2; d_gene: NA; CDR3nt: TGTGCCAGCAGCGTAGAGGACAGACTATCCTATGGCTACACCTTC; CDR3aa: CASSVEDRLSYGYTF
abundance: NA; v_gene: TRBV30; j_gene: TRBJ2-4; d_gene: NA; CDR3nt: TGTGCCTGGAGTCTGACAGGTTCTAAAAACATTCAGTACTTC; CDR3aa: CAWSLTGSKNIQYF
abundance: NA; v_gene: TRBV6-5; j_gene: TRBJ1-4; d_gene: NA; CDR3nt: TGTGCCAGCAGTTCGGGGGGTTCTAATGAAAAACTGTTTTTT; CDR3aa: CASSSGGSNEKLFF
abundance: NA; v_gene: TRBV19; j_gene: TRBJ1-3; d_gene: NA; CDR3nt: TGTGCCAGTAGTATAGATGGGACAAGCGGAAACACCATATATTTT; CDR3aa: CASSIDGTSGNTIYF
abundance: NA; v_gene: TRBV5-6; j_gene: TRBJ1-4; d_gene: NA; CDR3nt: TGTGCCAGCCAAGACAGGAATAATGAAAAACTGTTTTTT; CDR3aa: CASQDRNNEKLFF
abundance: once; v_gene: TRBV19; j_gene: TRBJ2-7; d_gene: TRBD2; CDR3nt: TGTGCCAGTAGTATAGGACGGGGGGTGTACGAGCAGTACTTC; CDR3aa: CASSIGRGVYEQYF
abundance: NA; v_gene: TRBV7-9; j_gene: TRBJ2-7; d_gene: NA; CDR3nt: TGTGCCAGCAGCTTAGTTTTCAGTTACGAGCAGTACTTC; CDR3aa: CASSLVFSYEQYF
abundance: NA; v_gene: TRBV11-3; j_gene: TRBJ1-1; d_gene: NA; CDR3nt: TGTGCCAGCAGCTTTGCAGAGAACACTGAAGCTTTCTTT; CDR3aa: CASSFAENTEAFF
abundance: NA; v_gene: TRBV27; j_gene: TRBJ1-1; d_gene: TRBD1; CDR3nt: TGTGCCAGCAGACAAATTGACAGGGCGAGCACTGAAGCTTTCTTT; CDR3aa: CASRQIDRASTEAFF
abundance: few; v_gene: TRBV6-5; j_gene: TRBJ2-1; d_gene: NA; CDR3nt: TGTGCCAGCAGTTACAGGGAGAGCTCCTACAATGAGCAGTTCTTC; CDR3aa: CASSYRESSYNEQFF
abundance: few; v_gene: TRBV11-2; j_gene: TRBJ2-5; d_gene: NA; CDR3nt: TGTGCCTCAGCTTCTCAGGGACAAGAGACCCAGTACTTC; CDR3aa: CASASQGQETQYF
abundance: NA; v_gene: TRBV6-1; j_gene: TRBJ1-1; d_gene: NA; CDR3nt: TGTGCCAGTATGGGACACCCGAACACTGAAGCTTTCTTT; CDR3aa: CASMGHPNTEAFF